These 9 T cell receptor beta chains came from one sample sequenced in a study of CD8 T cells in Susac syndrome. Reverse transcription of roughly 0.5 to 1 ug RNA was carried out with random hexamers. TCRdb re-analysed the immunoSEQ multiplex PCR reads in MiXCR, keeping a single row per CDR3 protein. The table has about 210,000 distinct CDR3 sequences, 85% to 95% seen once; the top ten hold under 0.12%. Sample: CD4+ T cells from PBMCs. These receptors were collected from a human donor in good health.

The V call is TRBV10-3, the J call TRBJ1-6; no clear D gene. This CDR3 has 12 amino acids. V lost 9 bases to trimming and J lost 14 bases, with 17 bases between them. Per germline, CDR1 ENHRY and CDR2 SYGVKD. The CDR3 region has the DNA TGTGCCATGGCGGACGGTACGGAGGCCCTCCACTTT. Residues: CAMADGTEALHF.

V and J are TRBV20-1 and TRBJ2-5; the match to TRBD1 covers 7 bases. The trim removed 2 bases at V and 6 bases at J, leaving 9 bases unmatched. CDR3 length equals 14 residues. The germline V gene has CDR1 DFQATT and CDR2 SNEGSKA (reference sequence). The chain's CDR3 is CSARLNRGRKTQYF. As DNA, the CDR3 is TGCAGTGCTAGACTAAACAGGGGTCGGAAGACCCAGTACTTC.

For the CDR3, the DNA is TGCAGTGCTTATTCTAGCGGCTACGAGCAGTACGTC. As protein: CSAYSSGYEQYV. J is TRBJ2-7 and V is TRBV20-1, with 7 positions matching TRBD2. The V segment lost 5 bases and the J segment 3 bases; nucleotides outside the gene matches: 4. Germline V gene data show CDR1 as DFQATT and CDR2 as SNEGSKA (reference sequence). The CDR3 runs 12 residues.

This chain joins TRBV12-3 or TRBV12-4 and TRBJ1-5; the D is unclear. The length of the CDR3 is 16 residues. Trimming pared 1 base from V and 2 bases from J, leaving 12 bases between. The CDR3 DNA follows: TGTGCCAGCAGTTTAGAGGCTGGAACTGGCAATCAGCCCCAGCATTTT. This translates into CASSLEAGTGNQPQHF.

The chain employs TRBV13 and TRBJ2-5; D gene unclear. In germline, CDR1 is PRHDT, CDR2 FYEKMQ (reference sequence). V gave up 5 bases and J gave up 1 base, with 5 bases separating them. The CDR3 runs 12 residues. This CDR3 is CASSDTQETQYF. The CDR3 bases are TGTGCCAGCAGCGATACCCAAGAGACCCAGTACTTC.

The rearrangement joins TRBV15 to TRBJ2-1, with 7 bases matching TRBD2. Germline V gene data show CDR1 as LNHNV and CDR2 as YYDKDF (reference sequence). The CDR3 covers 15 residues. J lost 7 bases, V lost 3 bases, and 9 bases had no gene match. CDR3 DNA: TGTGCCACCAGCAGGGCGCGGGGAGGGATTAATGAGCAGTTCTTC. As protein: CATSRARGGINEQFF.

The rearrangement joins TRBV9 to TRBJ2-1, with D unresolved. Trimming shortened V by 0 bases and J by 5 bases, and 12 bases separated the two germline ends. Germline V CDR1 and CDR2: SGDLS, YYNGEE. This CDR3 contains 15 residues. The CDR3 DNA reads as TGTGCCAGCAGCGTAGGTGGGCTAGAAAACAATGAGCAGTTCTTC. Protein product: CASSVGGLENNEQFF.

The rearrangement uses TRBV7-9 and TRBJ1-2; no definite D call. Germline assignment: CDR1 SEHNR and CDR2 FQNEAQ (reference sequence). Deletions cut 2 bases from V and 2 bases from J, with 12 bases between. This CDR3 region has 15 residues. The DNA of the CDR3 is TGTGCCAGCAGCTTATTAGGCATCAAGAACTATGGCTACACCTTC. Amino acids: CASSLLGIKNYGYTF.

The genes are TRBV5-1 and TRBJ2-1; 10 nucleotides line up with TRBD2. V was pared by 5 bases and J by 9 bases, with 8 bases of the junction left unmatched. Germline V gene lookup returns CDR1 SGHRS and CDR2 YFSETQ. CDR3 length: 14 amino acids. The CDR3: CASSWLAGAGEQFF. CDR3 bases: TGCGCCAGCAGTTGGCTAGCGGGAGCGGGTGAGCAGTTCTTC. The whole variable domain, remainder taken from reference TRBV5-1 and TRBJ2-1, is KAGVTQTPRYLIKTRGQQVTLSCSPISGHRSVSWYQQTPGQGLQFLFEYFSETQRNKGNFPGRFSGRQFSNSRSEMNVSTLELGDSALYLCASSWLAGAGEQFFGPGTRLTVL.